These 29 T cell receptor beta chains came from one sample sequenced in a study of shared T cell receptors in the human thymus (dated by TCRdb to about 2021). Libraries were built with the immunoSEQ multiplex PCR assay. TCRdb carries this immuneACCESS record with in-frame sequences only. Its versions omit some clonotypes, under half of them owing to an unresolved V gene in the studies checked, with the rest unexplained. This sample is represented by 600,000 to 900,000 clones; approximately 85% of them were singletons. The top ten hold approximately 0.01% of the sample. This sample was also put to use in a study of human thymus T cells.

The specimen sequenced was thymocytes. Receptors originate from a girl in the first two years of life with a congenital heart defect. Donor details come from another sample of the same person, matched by shared clones.

The chain carries TRBV11-2 and TRBJ1-5, with D maybe TRBD1 (5 bases). Trimming removed 4 bases from V and 3 bases from J, with 16 bases in between. The germline V gene encodes CDR1 SGHAT and CDR2 FQNNGV. The CDR3 is 16 residues long. Here the CDR3 reads CASSSGQDRHNQPQHF. In nucleotides, the CDR3 is TGTGCCAGCAGCTCGGGCCAAGACAGACACAATCAGCCCCAGCATTTT.

The chain is built from TRBV11-2 and TRBJ2-1, with 9 bases that match TRBD1. Germline V gene data show CDR1 as SGHAT and CDR2 as FQNNGV. V shed 5 bases, J shed 4 bases, and the junction held 6 bases outside the gene matches. The CDR3 is 15 amino acids. The CDR3: CASSKQGAWYNEQFF. The CDR3 nucleotides are TGTGCCAGCAGCAAACAGGGGGCTTGGTACAATGAGCAGTTCTTC.

This sequence joins TRBV5-1 and TRBJ1-5; D possibly corresponds to TRBD1 (6 bases). Trimming took off 0 bases at V and 5 bases at J, with 21 bases between the two ends. Germline lookup yields CDR1 SGHRS and CDR2 YFSETQ. The CDR3 sequence is 18 residues long. The CDR3 loop reads CASSLAMGARTSYQPQHF. For the CDR3, the DNA is TGCGCCAGCAGCTTGGCCATGGGGGCCCGTACGTCTTATCAGCCCCAGCATTTT.

This clone was counted a single time. CDR3 amino acids: CASSDRTTKGAQETQYF. Written as DNA, the CDR3 is TGTGCCAGCAGCGACCGGACCACGAAGGGGGCTCAAGAGACCCAGTACTTC. The rearrangement links TRBV6-4 to TRBJ2-5; the match to TRBD1 covers 7 bases. J was trimmed by 2 bases and V by 6 bases; bases with no gene match: 15. Germline assignment: CDR1 MRHNA and CDR2 SNTAGT. This CDR3 is built from 17 residues.

V and J are TRBV13 and TRBJ1-1, with D perhaps TRBD1 (5 bases). Looked up from germline, CDR1 is PRHDT and CDR2 is FYEKMQ (reference sequence). V lost 4 bases to trimming and J lost 8 bases, with 8 bases between them. The CDR3 loop spans 11 amino acids. CDR3 protein: CASSSRTEAFF. Here the CDR3 DNA reads TGTGCCAGCAGCTCCAGGACAGAAGCTTTCTTT.

The V and J genes are TRBV7-2 and TRBJ2-7; D uncertain. V gave up 0 bases and J gave up 5 bases, with 17 bases separating them. Germline CDR1 SGHTA, CDR2 FQGNSA. This CDR3 has 16 amino acids. The CDR3 coding sequence is TGTGCCAGCAGCTTAGCGCCCGGGTCGAGGAACGACGAGCAGTACTTC. This codes for CASSLAPGSRNDEQYF.

This chain uses TRBV2 with TRBJ1-2; D remains unclear. This CDR3 is 14 amino acids long. The V and J ends lost 8 bases and 2 bases respectively, with 15 bases between them. Germline CDR1 is SNHLY and CDR2 is FYNNEI. The CDR3 nucleotides read TGTGCCAGCCGCGAAGGTAGAGGGAACTATGGCTACACCTTC. Translated: CASREGRGNYGYTF. Based on the CDR3 plus reference TRBV2 and TRBJ1-2, the full variable domain is EPEVTQTPSHQVTQMGQEVILRCVPISNHLYFYWYRQILGQKVEFLVSFYNNEISEKSEIFDDQFSVERPDGSNFTLKIRSTKLEDSAMYFCASREGRGNYGYTFGSGTRLTVV.

The chain joins TRBV4-3 to TRBJ1-2; no definite D call. The germline gives CDR1 LGHNA, CDR2 YSLEER. The CDR3 covers 13 residues. Trimming pared 1 base from V and 4 bases from J, leaving 7 bases between. DNA for the CDR3: TGCGCCAGCAGCCAAGTCCTAACCTATGGCTACACCTTC. Translation gives CASSQVLTYGYTF.

This chain links TRBV4-1 with TRBJ2-2; no reliable D call. V lost 0 bases to trimming and J lost 4 bases, with 6 bases between them. The CDR3 covers 14 residues. The germline gives CDR1 MGHRA, CDR2 YSYEKL. CDR3 in amino acids: CASSQDRCTGELFF. Written as DNA, the CDR3 is TGCGCCAGCAGCCAAGACAGGTGCACCGGGGAGCTGTTTTTT.

The V call is TRBV6-5, the J call TRBJ1-1, with a possible D match to TRBD1 (6 bases). CDR3 length equals 14 residues. Germline V gene lookup returns CDR1 MNHEY and CDR2 SVGAGI. Trimming shortened V by 10 bases and J by 1 base, and 16 bases separated the two germline ends. DNA for the CDR3: TGTGCCACCTCCCCTGGACAGCCGAACACTGAAGCTTTCTTT. The encoded protein is CATSPGQPNTEAFF.

The chain joins TRBV21-1 to TRBJ2-1; the table's D gene call, TRBD2, was not cross checked with the DNA. TRBV21-1 is marked as a pseudogene. This CDR3 region has 16 residues. Here the CDR3 DNA reads TGTGCCAGCAGCAAAGGAGAGGACCCGCGGGCCAATGAGCAGTTCTTC. This encodes CASSKGEDPRANEQFF.

The chain carries TRBV6-4 and TRBJ2-3, with 10 bases fitting TRBD2. Trimming cost V 0 bases and J 3 bases; bases outside gene matches: 3. This CDR3 spans 16 amino acids. Germline-derived CDR1 and CDR2 are MRHNA and SNTAGT. CDR3 coding DNA: TGTGCCAGCAGTGACTCGACAGCGGGGGGGACAGATACGCAGTATTTT. Encoded protein: CASSDSTAGGTDTQYF.

This sequence joins TRBV5-6 and TRBJ2-5; 9 bases align to TRBD2. This CDR3 is built from 16 residues. V was clipped by 4 bases and J by 5 bases; unmatched bases: 12. The germline V gene encodes CDR1 SGHDT and CDR2 YYEEEE. The DNA of the CDR3 is TGTGCCAGCAGCACGGGGGAGCGGGGGGAGATCGAGACCCAGTACTTC. It yields the protein CASSTGERGEIETQYF.

The chain joins TRBV9 to TRBJ1-2; D possibly corresponds to TRBD1 (6 bases). V was cut by 1 base and J by 0 bases, with 19 bases left in between. This CDR3 has 18 residues. CDR1 is SGDLS, CDR2 YYNGEE, per germline. This CDR3 is CASSVRDDTGPPNYGYTF. CDR3 DNA: TGTGCCAGCAGCGTACGCGATGACACAGGGCCCCCTAACTATGGCTACACCTTC.

The chain has TRBV4-3 and TRBJ1-2; D unresolved. CDR1 is LGHNA and CDR2 is YSLEER in the germline V gene. V was trimmed by 0 bases and J by 7 bases, leaving 24 bases between them. The CDR3 loop spans 18 amino acids. The CDR3 region is CASSQDFLGYEGYFGYTF. CDR3 DNA: TGCGCCAGCAGCCAAGATTTCTTGGGTTATGAGGGTTACTTTGGCTACACCTTC.

This rearrangement joins TRBV12-5 to TRBJ1-5; 7 bases line up with TRBD1. The CDR3 consists of 15 residues. Per the germline V gene, CDR1 is LGHNT and CDR2 is FRNRAP. V dropped 6 bases and J dropped 11; count of bases not matched to a gene: 16. CDR3 in amino acids: CASGTDRVTQLAQHF. The DNA of the CDR3 is TGTGCTAGTGGCACTGACAGGGTGACTCAATTGGCCCAGCATTTT.

The rearrangement links TRBV2 to TRBJ2-7, with D possibly matching TRBD2 (5 bases). The CDR3 runs to 18 residues. Trimming left V 0 bases short and J 5 bases short, with 23 bases between. Germline V lookup: CDR1 SNHLY, CDR2 FYNNEI. CDR3 nucleotides: TGTGCCAGCAGTGAAGCTGGTTCGGGTCACATCTACGGGAACGAGCAGTACTTC. Translating it yields CASSEAGSGHIYGNEQYF.

The CDR3 spells CASSDKTGPDHYGYTF. The DNA for the CDR3 is TGTGCCAGCAGCGATAAGACAGGTCCTGACCACTATGGCTACACCTTC. The chain has TRBV27 and TRBJ1-2; D perhaps matches TRBD1 (6 bases). Trimming removed 6 bases from V and 3 bases from J, with 20 bases in between. The V gene's germline CDR1 is MNHEY and CDR2 SMNVEV (reference sequence). The CDR3 totals 16 residues.

V and J are TRBV7-6 and TRBJ1-3, with D hard to call. The CDR3 sequence is 16 residues long. Germline assignment: CDR1 SGHVS and CDR2 FNYEAQ. V lost 2 bases to trimming and J lost 6 bases, with 17 bases between them. The CDR3 coding sequence is TGTGCCAGCAGCTTACAAGGGAACGCGGGTCAAAACACCATATATTTT. Translation gives CASSLQGNAGQNTIYF.

Of note for this clone: At one end the junction does not follow the germline gene, possibly because of a read error. The sample carries other DNA sequences with the same CDR3. This sequence joins TRBV27 and TRBJ1-1; TRBD1 aligns across 7 bases. The CDR3 is 16 residues long. Germline V CDR1 and CDR2: MNHEY, SMNVEV (reference sequence). The CDR3 spells CASSLFGRGLNTEAFF. The CDR3 DNA reads as TGTGCCAGCAGTTTATTTGGCAGGGGGTTGAACACTGAAGCTTTTTTT.

The rearrangement joins TRBV19 to TRBJ2-2, with a tentative D call TRBD2 (5 bases). CDR3 size: 14 residues. V lost 4 bases, J lost 6 bases, and 12 bases lay in between. Germline CDR1 LNHDA, CDR2 SQIVND (reference sequence). The CDR3 loop is CASSSGLAPGELFF. The CDR3 DNA reads TGTGCCAGTAGTAGCGGGTTAGCTCCCGGGGAGCTGTTTTTT.

This sequence joins TRBV11-2 and TRBJ2-5; D gene ambiguous. V lost 0 bases to trimming and J lost 5 bases, with 10 bases between them. Per germline, CDR1 SGHAT and CDR2 FQNNGV. The CDR3 runs to 14 residues. CDR3 sequence (DNA): TGTGCCAGCAGCTTAGATACGGGTAGGGAGACCCAGTACTTC. Protein: CASSLDTGRETQYF.

The chain is built from TRBV5-4 and TRBJ2-5, with TRBD2 as a possible D gene (7 bases). The CDR3 spans 15 residues. V shed 3 bases and J shed 7 bases, with 19 bases lying between them. CDR1 is SGHNT, CDR2 YYREEE, per germline (reference sequence). The DNA of the CDR3 is TGTGCCAGCAGCTCCAAGGGGGGGCGGGTGACGACCCAGTACTTC. Translating it yields CASSSKGGRVTTQYF.

The rearrangement joins TRBV25-1 to TRBJ2-5; 7 bases fit TRBD2. The CDR3 totals 17 residues. Germline V gene data show CDR1 as MGHDK and CDR2 as SYGVNS. V dropped 4 bases and J dropped 2; count of bases not matched to a gene: 13. Written as DNA, the CDR3 is TGTGCCAGCAGTGGTTTCAGGGACTACGACCATCAAGAGACCCAGTACTTC. Its translation: CASSGFRDYDHQETQYF. Complete variable domain (other parts from reference TRBV25-1 and TRBJ2-5): EADIYQTPRYLVIGTGKKITLECSQTMGHDKMYWYQQDPGMELHLIHYSYGVNSTEKGDLSSESTVSRIRTEHFPLTLESARPSHTSQYLCASSGFRDYDHQETQYFGPGTRLLVL.

This chain connects TRBV10-3 to TRBJ2-7; TRBD2 matches 9 bases. V shed 3 bases, J shed 1 base, and the junction held 10 bases outside the gene matches. Germline CDR1 and CDR2: ENHRY and SYGVKD. The CDR3 is made up of 17 amino acids. The CDR3, as DNA: TGTGCCATCAGTGACGTGGTCATAGCGGGGGAGTCCTACGAGCAGTACTTC. Protein sequence: CAISDVVIAGESYEQYF.

V and J are TRBV7-9 and TRBJ1-2, with unresolved D. CDR1 and CDR2 from the germline V gene are SEHNR and FQNEAQ (reference sequence). This CDR3 is 13 amino acids long. Trimming stripped 5 bases from V and 7 bases from J, with 14 bases between. CDR3 region: CASSNFPNLGYTF. The CDR3 DNA reads TGTGCCAGCAGCAACTTCCCTAACCTTGGCTACACCTTC.

The chain has TRBV20-1 and TRBJ1-4; D is undetermined. Trimming stripped 6 bases from V and 8 bases from J, with 10 bases between. Per germline, CDR1 DFQATT and CDR2 SNEGSKA (reference sequence). CDR3 size: 11 residues. CDR3: CSAPREEKLFF. CDR3 nucleotide sequence: TGCAGTGCCCCCCGGGAGGAAAAACTGTTTTTT.

This chain joins TRBV5-6 and TRBJ1-2; weak D call: TRBD1 (5 bases). This CDR3 is built from 13 residues. Germline lookup yields CDR1 SGHDT and CDR2 YYEEEE. V shed 2 bases and J shed 6 bases, with 11 bases lying between them. The CDR3 DNA sequence: TGTGCCAGCAGCTTCGGCAGGGTAGATGGCTACACCTTC. It translates to CASSFGRVDGYTF.

The rearrangement uses TRBV18 and TRBJ1-4; TRBD1 aligns across 8 bases. The CDR3 has 16 residues. Trimming removed 5 bases from V and 2 bases from J; junction bases left unmatched: 7. Germline V lookup: CDR1 KGHSH, CDR2 LQKENI. In nucleotides, the CDR3 is TGTGCCAGCTCAGCCAGGGGGCGCGGGACTAATGAAAAACTGTTTTTT. It specifies CASSARGRGTNEKLFF.